This is a list of T cell receptor beta chains from one sample in a study of cytomegalovirus exposure and HLA in healthy donors. Assay used: immunoSEQ multiplex PCR; TCRdb lists only in-frame clones, some missing. The data hold some 220,000 clones, with approximately 82% observed a single time. The specimen sequenced was PBMCs. The receptors come from a woman aged 35 to 49 in good health and CMV-seronegative. Both conserved end residues are part of each CDR3. The order of the fields is CDR3 length, V gene, clone size, D gene, J gene, CDR3 DNA, CDR3 protein. D genes are given only for firm matches. A clone size is listed for some rows: how often the clone was seen (once, few, many), or a class if it is expanded.

cdr3_length: 15
v_call: TRBV25-1
clone_size: .
d_call: .
j_call: TRBJ1-5
cdr3_nt: TGTGCCAGCAGAGACACAGGGAAGAGCAATCAGCCCCAGCATTTT
cdr3_aa: CASRDTGKSNQPQHF

cdr3_length: 13
v_call: TRBV10-2
clone_size: .
d_call: TRBD1
j_call: TRBJ2-7
cdr3_nt: TGCGCCAGCAGTGGGGACAGCACCTACGAGCAGTACTTC
cdr3_aa: CASSGDSTYEQYF

cdr3_length: 11
v_call: TRBV5-1
clone_size: .
d_call: .
j_call: TRBJ2-7
cdr3_nt: TGCGCCAGCAGCTCAGCCTACGAGCAGTACTTC
cdr3_aa: CASSSAYEQYF

cdr3_length: 17
v_call: TRBV6-1
clone_size: .
d_call: .
j_call: TRBJ1-6
cdr3_nt: TGTGCCAGCAGGGAACCCCTGACAGGCTCCTATAATTCACCCCTCCACTTT
cdr3_aa: CASREPLTGSYNSPLHF

cdr3_length: 16
v_call: TRBV5-1
clone_size: .
d_call: TRBD1
j_call: TRBJ2-1
cdr3_nt: TGCGCCAGCAGCCCTCGGACAGGGGGCGACTACAATGAGCAGTTCTTC
cdr3_aa: CASSPRTGGDYNEQFF

cdr3_length: 14
v_call: TRBV9
clone_size: .
d_call: .
j_call: TRBJ1-1
cdr3_nt: TGTGCCAGCAGCGTGTACAGGGTTGGAACTGAAGCTTTCTTT
cdr3_aa: CASSVYRVGTEAFF

cdr3_length: 18
v_call: TRBV30
clone_size: .
d_call: TRBD1
j_call: TRBJ2-5
cdr3_nt: TGTGCCTGGAGTCCTGGGGGCTGGGGGACAGGGGTCCAAGAGACCCAGTACTTC
cdr3_aa: CAWSPGGWGTGVQETQYF

cdr3_length: 18
v_call: TRBV7-2
clone_size: .
d_call: TRBD2
j_call: TRBJ2-4
cdr3_nt: TGTGCCAGCAGCTTACCTCGAAGGGGAGGGTTGACCAAAAACATTCAGTACTTC
cdr3_aa: CASSLPRRGGLTKNIQYF

cdr3_length: 13
v_call: TRBV2
clone_size: .
d_call: .
j_call: TRBJ1-1
cdr3_nt: TGTGCCAGCAGTGGGGGCGGGAGCACTGAAGCTTTCTTT
cdr3_aa: CASSGGGSTEAFF

cdr3_length: 16
v_call: TRBV15
clone_size: .
d_call: TRBD2
j_call: TRBJ2-1
cdr3_nt: TGTGCCACCAGCGATAGACGCGGGGGGCTTTACAATGAGCAGTTCTTC
cdr3_aa: CATSDRRGGLYNEQFF

cdr3_length: 18
v_call: TRBV7-6
clone_size: many
d_call: TRBD1
j_call: TRBJ2-7
cdr3_nt: TGTGCCAGCAGCTTAGTAGGCCGGGGGACAGGGGGGCACTACGAGCAGTACTTC
cdr3_aa: CASSLVGRGTGGHYEQYF

cdr3_length: 15
v_call: TRBV28
clone_size: .
d_call: TRBD1
j_call: TRBJ1-1
cdr3_nt: TGTGCCAGCATCACACCGGGACAGGGGATCACTGAAGCTTTCTTT
cdr3_aa: CASITPGQGITEAFF

cdr3_length: 19
v_call: TRBV16
clone_size: .
d_call: TRBD1
j_call: TRBJ1-1
cdr3_nt: TGTGCCAGCAGCCAACGAGGGGCGGGACAGCCCAATTTGAACACTGAAGCTTTCTTT
cdr3_aa: CASSQRGAGQPNLNTEAFF

cdr3_length: 14
v_call: TRBV28
clone_size: .
d_call: TRBD1
j_call: TRBJ2-7
cdr3_nt: TGTGCCAGCCTGAAGACAGGGCGGGTCTACGAGCAGTACTTC
cdr3_aa: CASLKTGRVYEQYF

cdr3_length: 13
v_call: TRBV6-5
clone_size: .
d_call: .
j_call: TRBJ2-7
cdr3_nt: TGTGCCAGCAGTTACGGCAGGGCCTACGAGCAGTACTTC
cdr3_aa: CASSYGRAYEQYF

cdr3_length: 17
v_call: TRBV12-5
clone_size: .
d_call: TRBD2
j_call: TRBJ2-7
cdr3_nt: TGTGCTAGTGGCCGGACTAGCGGGGGGGTAAGGTCCTACGAGCAGTACTTC
cdr3_aa: CASGRTSGGVRSYEQYF

cdr3_length: 14
v_call: TRBV7-3
clone_size: .
d_call: .
j_call: TRBJ1-5
cdr3_nt: TGTGCCAGCAGCATCGACAGGAAAATTCAGCCCCAGCATTTT
cdr3_aa: CASSIDRKIQPQHF

cdr3_length: 13
v_call: TRBV12-5
clone_size: .
d_call: TRBD1
j_call: TRBJ2-7
cdr3_nt: TGTGCTAGTTATCTCACAGGGGCGGTAGAGCAGTACTTC
cdr3_aa: CASYLTGAVEQYF

cdr3_length: 15
v_call: TRBV10-3
clone_size: .
d_call: .
j_call: TRBJ2-7
cdr3_nt: TGTGCCATCAGTGATGTGACAGCAAGCTCCTACGAGCAGTACTTC
cdr3_aa: CAISDVTASSYEQYF

cdr3_length: 16
v_call: TRBV6-1
clone_size: .
d_call: TRBD1
j_call: TRBJ2-7
cdr3_nt: TGTGCCAGCAGTGAAGCGCCGACAGGGGCTTTTCACGAGCAGTACTTC
cdr3_aa: CASSEAPTGAFHEQYF

cdr3_length: 14
v_call: TRBV6-1
clone_size: .
d_call: .
j_call: TRBJ1-3
cdr3_nt: TGTGCCAGCAGTCCAACGACTGGTGGAAACACCATATATTTT
cdr3_aa: CASSPTTGGNTIYF

cdr3_length: 16
v_call: TRBV7-3
clone_size: .
d_call: TRBD1
j_call: TRBJ2-1
cdr3_nt: TGTGCCAGCAGCTTAACGCAGGGGGCCTCCTACAATGAGCAGTTCTTC
cdr3_aa: CASSLTQGASYNEQFF

cdr3_length: 17
v_call: TRBV6-1
clone_size: .
d_call: TRBD1
j_call: TRBJ2-1
cdr3_nt: TGTGCCAGCAGTGCCCTCTCCGGGACAGGGGTGGTCAATGAGCAGTTCTTC
cdr3_aa: CASSALSGTGVVNEQFF

cdr3_length: 18
v_call: TRBV30
clone_size: .
d_call: TRBD1
j_call: TRBJ1-3
cdr3_nt: TGTGCCTGGAGTGTCGAGTTCAAGACAGGGGGCTTTCGGAACACCATATATTTT
cdr3_aa: CAWSVEFKTGGFRNTIYF

cdr3_length: 12
v_call: TRBV7-3
clone_size: .
d_call: .
j_call: TRBJ1-1
cdr3_nt: TGTGCCAGCAGCTCAACGGGGGGGATAGCTTTCTTT
cdr3_aa: CASSSTGGIAFF

cdr3_length: 14
v_call: TRBV28
clone_size: once
d_call: .
j_call: TRBJ1-5
cdr3_nt: TGTGCCAGCAGTTTTACGGGGAGTAATCAGCCCCAGCATTTT
cdr3_aa: CASSFTGSNQPQHF

cdr3_length: 14
v_call: TRBV6-5
clone_size: .
d_call: .
j_call: TRBJ1-6
cdr3_nt: TGTGCCAGCAGTTTTGACATAGTGAGTTCACCCCTCCACTTT
cdr3_aa: CASSFDIVSSPLHF

cdr3_length: 13
v_call: TRBV9
clone_size: .
d_call: .
j_call: TRBJ1-2
cdr3_nt: TGTGCCAGCAGCGTAAATGGTCTTCGGGGCTACACCTTC
cdr3_aa: CASSVNGLRGYTF

cdr3_length: 13
v_call: TRBV29-1
clone_size: .
d_call: .
j_call: TRBJ2-2
cdr3_nt: TGCAGCGTTGACAAGGAGGACACCGGGGAGCTGTTTTTT
cdr3_aa: CSVDKEDTGELFF

cdr3_length: 14
v_call: TRBV28
clone_size: .
d_call: .
j_call: TRBJ2-7
cdr3_nt: TGTGCCAGCAGTGCGTATAATCCCACCTACGAGCAGTACTTC
cdr3_aa: CASSAYNPTYEQYF